This T cell receptor (beta chain) was sequenced during a study of response to subunit inactivated influenza vaccine. Findings and limits, study-wide: Each seasonal influenza vaccination recruits few new T cells, the authors suggested.

This clonotype was picked up many times. Its target is unknown. The CDR3 has 13 residues. V shed 10 bases, J shed 3 bases, and the junction held 5 bases outside the gene matches. Germline CDR1 is ENHRY and CDR2 is SYGVKD. TCRdb recomputed calls from the RT-PCR reads with MiXCR, one row per CDR3 protein. The table shows fewer than 700,000 distinct CDR3 sequences, with 10% to 15% occurring only once. The chain is built from TRBV10-3 and TRBJ1-1; 10 bases map to TRBD1. The source was PBMCs from blood, collected more than 35 days after vaccination. The TCR sequence derives from a man aged 50-60 years who received an inactivated influenza vaccine. CDR3 sequence reads: CATRQGADTEAFF. In DNA, the CDR3 is TGTGCCACCAGACAGGGGGCGGACACTGAAGCTTTCTTT.